Sequencing of this T cell receptor (beta chain) was carried out in a study of blood T cell repertoires in COVID-19. Sequencing used immunoSEQ multiplex PCR; TCRdb keeps in-frame clones, though not all of them. The sample has 150,000 or so clones, approximately 91% seen once. V was trimmed by 4 bases and J by 0 bases, leaving 10 bases between them. The CDR3 is 15 residues long. From germline, CDR1 is LGHDT and CDR2 YNNKEL (reference sequence). The receptor was derived from a man younger than 35 with acute or convalescent COVID-19. Sequencing was performed on peripheral blood. This chain joins TRBV3-1 (or the pseudogene TRBV3-2) and TRBJ1-5, with D possibly TRBD1 on 6 matching bases. Here the CDR3 DNA reads TGTGCCAGCAGCCCCGGACAGCATAGCAATCAGCCCCAGCATTTT. Translated: CASSPGQHSNQPQHF.